The 18 T cell receptor beta chains listed next were all sequenced from one sample in a study of PD-L1 blockade in urothelial cancer (dated by TCRdb to 2015 to 2018). Taken with the paper, the label for time point translates to: peripheral blood 6 weeks after treatment start. Preparation of the library involved the immunoSEQ multiplex PCR assay. As stored in TCRdb, this immuneACCESS dataset retains in-frame rearrangements with V and J assigned. A fraction of the clones does not appear; measured against another copy, unresolved V genes explain less than half of the discrepancy, and the remainder lacks a known reason. For this sample there are 25,000 to 35,000 clones; 84% appear just once. The top ten constitute 2.5% to 3.5% of the sample. The source material was PBMCs, sampled around atezolizumab (anti-PD-L1) treatment. These receptor sequences come from a man aged 65-85 years with urothelial cancer.

CDR3 nucleotide sequence: TGTGCCAGCAGTTCGCGGGACAGCCCCAATCAGCCCCAGCATTTT. Translated, it gives CASSSRDSPNQPQHF. The chain employs TRBV28 and TRBJ1-5; 7 bases map to TRBD1. V lost 4 bases, J lost 3 bases, and 6 bases stayed unmatched. The CDR3 runs to 15 residues. Germline V gene lookup returns CDR1 MDHEN and CDR2 SYDVKM.

The CDR3 loop reads CASSLGSGVAQYF. The CDR3 DNA reads as TGTGCCAGCAGCTTAGGGTCAGGCGTTGCCCAGTACTTC. This chain links TRBV7-2 with TRBJ2-5, with no clear D. Germline lookup yields CDR1 SGHTA and CDR2 FQGNSA. V lost 1 base to trimming and J lost 9 bases, with 12 bases between them. The CDR3 has 13 residues.

The rearrangement uses TRBV19 and TRBJ2-3; a weak D match, TRBD1 (5 bases). V gave up 5 bases and J gave up 0 bases, with 9 bases separating them. CDR1 and CDR2 from the germline V gene are LNHDA and SQIVND (reference sequence). The CDR3 contains 14 residues. The CDR3 DNA follows: TGTGCCAGTAGTGCGACAGCTAGCACAGATACGCAGTATTTT. Translated, it gives CASSATASTDTQYF.

CDR3 loop: CASSLASTGTEAFF. The CDR3 bases are TGCGCCAGCAGCTTGGCGTCGACGGGCACTGAAGCTTTCTTT. The V and J genes are TRBV5-1 and TRBJ1-1, with D unclear. Germline V gene lookup returns CDR1 SGHRS and CDR2 YFSETQ. CDR3 length equals 14 residues. Deletions cut 0 bases from V and 4 bases from J, with 10 bases between.

The chain is built from TRBV27 and TRBJ1-2; possible D gene TRBD1, 6 bases. This CDR3 spans 14 amino acids. The germline V and J ends were trimmed by 8 bases and 4 bases, with 17 bases remaining between them. Germline V gene sequence: CDR1 MNHEY, CDR2 SMNVEV (reference sequence). The DNA for the CDR3 is TGTGCCAGCCGCGGGGGGGCGGAGGTCTATGGCTACACCTTC. Protein: CASRGGAEVYGYTF.

The chain is built from TRBV21-1 and TRBJ1-5. TRBV21-1 is assigned pseudogene status. The CDR3 is made up of 12 amino acids. CDR3 nucleotide sequence: TGTGCCAGCAGCGCACTCTTTCAGCCCCAGCATTTT. Its translation is CASSALFQPQHF.

This sequence joins TRBV5-5 and TRBJ1-5; D possibly corresponds to TRBD1 (6 bases). Germline lookup yields CDR1 SGHKS and CDR2 YYEKEE (reference sequence). The CDR3 consists of 13 residues. Deletions cut 0 bases from V and 8 bases from J, with 9 bases between. CDR3 nucleotides: TGTGCCAGCAGCTTGGAGGGGGAAAAGCCCCAGCATTTT. It encodes CASSLEGEKPQHF.

J is TRBJ2-2 and V is TRBV7-3; tentatively, D is TRBD2 (6 bases). Germline assignment: CDR1 SGHTA and CDR2 FQGTGA. Trimming shortened V by 4 bases and J by 4 bases, and 19 bases separated the two germline ends. The CDR3 sequence is 17 residues long. CDR3 sequence (DNA): TGTGCCAGCAGCTCTCTTGGTGATAGCGGCACCACCGGGGAGCTGTTTTTT. This sequence encodes CASSSLGDSGTTGELFF.

This clone was detected once. This chain links TRBV19 with TRBJ2-7, with 11 bases matching TRBD1. The trim removed 7 bases at V and 3 bases at J, leaving 8 bases unmatched. This CDR3 spans 15 amino acids. Germline lookup yields CDR1 LNHDA and CDR2 SQIVND (reference sequence). CDR3: CASTQQGTGGYEQYF. For the CDR3, the DNA is TGTGCCAGTACTCAACAGGGGACAGGGGGCTACGAGCAGTACTTC.

This chain joins TRBV29-1 and TRBJ1-5, with 8 positions matching TRBD1. This CDR3 is 14 amino acids long. Germline CDR1 SQVTM, CDR2 ANQGSEA. With V trimmed by 7 bases and J by 2 bases, 7 bases remained unmatched. This CDR3 reads CSAITTGGNQPQHF. The DNA of the CDR3 is TGCAGCGCAATCACGACAGGGGGCAATCAGCCCCAGCATTTT. The complete variable domain, with remaining parts taken from reference TRBV29-1 and TRBJ1-5, reads SAVISQKPSRDICQRGTSLTIQCQVDSQVTMMFWYRQQPGQSLTLIATANQGSEATYESGFVIDKFPISRPNLTFSTLTVSNMSPEDSSIYLCSAITTGGNQPQHFGDGTRLSIL.

The rearrangement joins TRBV18 to TRBJ2-7; D is uncertain. The CDR3 is made up of 12 amino acids. CDR1 and CDR2 from the germline V gene are KGHSH and LQKENI. The germline V and J ends were trimmed by 2 bases and 5 bases, with 7 bases remaining between them. CDR3 nucleotide sequence: TGTGCCAGCTCACCATCGAGAGACGAGCAGTACTTC. This codes for CASSPSRDEQYF.

Turning to this clone: One end of the junction varies from germline; a read error may be responsible. The V gene is TRBV6-5, the J gene TRBJ2-7, with 12 bases that match TRBD1. The CDR3 contains 15 residues. The V gene's germline CDR1 is MNHEY and CDR2 SVGAGI. The CDR3 DNA reads as TGTGCCGGCAGTCCGAGAGGGACAGGGGGCGACGAGCAGTACTTC. It translates to CAGSPRGTGGDEQYF.

The CDR3 DNA follows: TGTGCCAGCAGTTACGGTAGCGGGAGGGGAAACAATGAGCAGTTCTTC. Translation: CASSYGSGRGNNEQFF. The chain couples TRBV6-5 to TRBJ2-1, with 11 bases matching TRBD2. Trimming at V came to 2 bases and at J to 5 bases, leaving 5 bases not matched to a gene. The CDR3 is 16 residues long. Germline V gene data show CDR1 as MNHEY and CDR2 as SVGAGI.

This clone came up a few times. The chain carries TRBV7-2 and TRBJ1-3; D remains unclear. This CDR3 has 15 residues. The germline V gene encodes CDR1 SGHTA and CDR2 FQGNSA. V dropped 4 bases and J dropped 2 bases, with 12 bases sitting between them. In DNA, the CDR3 is TGTGCCAGCAGCTCCCCGGGGTTGGCTGGAAACACCATATATTTT. It translates to CASSSPGLAGNTIYF.

The chain employs TRBV19 and TRBJ1-1; D unclear. Trimming removed 9 bases from V and 4 bases from J, with 15 bases in between. Germline CDR1 is LNHDA and CDR2 is SQIVND (reference sequence). CDR3 length equals 13 residues. The CDR3 DNA is TGTGCCAGCCAACTAACCCACGGCACTGAAGCTTTCTTT. Encoded protein: CASQLTHGTEAFF. Using reference TRBV19 and TRBJ1-1 for the parts outside the CDR3, the full variable domain is DGGITQSPKYLFRKEGQNVTLSCEQNLNHDAMYWYRQDPGQGLRLIYYSQIVNDFQKGDIAEGYSVSREKKESFPLTVTSAQKNPTAFYLCASQLTHGTEAFFGQGTRLTVV.

This clone occurred a few times. The chain links TRBV4-3 to TRBJ2-3, with 11 bases identical to TRBD2. The CDR3 has 20 residues. CDR1 LGHNA and CDR2 YSLEER come from the germline V gene. The trim removed 2 bases at V and 2 bases at J, leaving 15 bases unmatched. In DNA, the CDR3 is TGCGCCAGCAGCCAAAGTACCGGGACTAGCGGCCTTCCGCTCACAGATACGCAGTATTTT. Its translation is CASSQSTGTSGLPLTDTQYF.

The V gene is TRBV4-1, the J gene TRBJ2-3, with D perhaps TRBD1 (5 bases). The CDR3 is 16 residues long. Trimming stripped 2 bases from V and 2 bases from J, with 14 bases between. Germline CDR1 MGHRA, CDR2 YSYEKL. As DNA, the CDR3 is TGCGCCAGCAGCCAATTCCAACAGGAATACACAGATACGCAGTATTTT. Translating it yields CASSQFQQEYTDTQYF.

This sequence joins TRBV15 and TRBJ1-4, with 7 bases fitting TRBD1. Losses at the gene ends were 0 bases for V and 0 bases for J; bases not matched to a gene: 7. Germline V lookup: CDR1 LNHNV, CDR2 YYDKDF (reference sequence). The length of the CDR3 is 18 residues. The CDR3 reads CATSRDGDRDPTNEKLFF. In DNA form, the CDR3 reads TGTGCCACCAGCAGAGATGGGGACAGAGATCCAACTAATGAAAAACTGTTTTTT.